The next 29 T cell receptor beta chains were all read from a single sample in a study of blood T cell repertoires in COVID-19. This table comes from immunoSEQ multiplex PCR, and its TCRdb copy is limited to in-frame clones, with some not included. Of about 150,000 clones in the sample, approximately 86% were seen once. Sequencing was done on a sample of peripheral blood. The receptors derive from a man in his sixties or seventies with acute or convalescent COVID-19.

The V call is TRBV7-6, the J call TRBJ2-7, with 7 bases aligning to TRBD1. The V and J ends lost 0 bases and 0 bases, in that order; junction bases with no gene match: 8. The germline gives CDR1 SGHVS, CDR2 FNYEAQ. This CDR3 region has 17 residues. The CDR3 DNA is TGTGCCAGCAGCTTAGCGGTGTCACAGGGGAGCTCCTACGAGCAGTACTTC. As protein: CASSLAVSQGSSYEQYF.

The rearrangement uses TRBV19 and TRBJ2-7; 7 nucleotides match TRBD1. The V segment lost 4 bases and the J segment 4 bases; nucleotides outside the gene matches: 4. This CDR3 is built from 13 residues. Germline CDR1 reads LNHDA; CDR2 reads SQIVND (reference sequence). The CDR3 loop reads CASSRGDSYEQYF. CDR3 DNA sequence: TGTGCCAGTAGTAGAGGGGACAGTTACGAGCAGTACTTC.

The J gene is TRBJ2-1, the V gene TRBV11-2; D is possibly TRBD2 (6 bases). Germline-derived CDR1 and CDR2 are SGHAT and FQNNGV. V was trimmed by 2 bases and J by 1 base, leaving 18 bases between them. This CDR3 has 18 amino acids. The CDR3 is CASSLLGLRNPSYNEQFF. The CDR3, as DNA: TGTGCCAGCAGCTTATTGGGACTCCGTAATCCTTCCTACAATGAGCAGTTCTTC.

V and J are TRBV28 and TRBJ2-7, with 8 nucleotides matching TRBD1. The CDR3 loop spans 15 amino acids. CDR1 and CDR2 (germline): MDHEN, SYDVKM. Trimming at V came to 4 bases and at J to 5 bases, leaving 10 bases not matched to a gene. The CDR3 spells CASSSPTSTGDEQYF. CDR3 bases: TGTGCCAGCAGTTCGCCTACCTCGACAGGGGACGAGCAGTACTTC.

The V and J genes are TRBV10-2 and TRBJ2-5; 10 bases agree with TRBD2. CDR1 is WSHSY and CDR2 is SAAADI in the germline V gene. With 2 bases clipped from V and 2 bases from J, the junction kept 2 bases outside the gene matches. There are 15 residues in the CDR3. CDR3 nucleotides: TGCGCCAGCAGTGAGAATAGCGGGAGGCAAGAGACCCAGTACTTC. Protein sequence: CASSENSGRQETQYF.

The chain recombines TRBV5-1 with TRBJ1-1, with D unresolved. The CDR3 sequence is 15 residues long. The germline V and J ends were trimmed by 7 bases and 3 bases, with 19 bases remaining between them. Germline CDR1 reads SGHRS; CDR2 reads YFSETQ. The CDR3 DNA reads as TGCGCCAGCTTCGGGTCGGGGAGGGAGGACACTGAAGCTTTCTTT. The encoded protein is CASFGSGREDTEAFF.

This clone was picked up one time. V is TRBV19 and J is TRBJ1-1; D is uncertain. The V gene lost 0 bases and the J gene lost 3 bases, with 20 bases spanning the gap. Germline V CDR1 and CDR2: LNHDA, SQIVND (reference sequence). This CDR3 spans 18 amino acids. CDR3 nucleotide sequence: TGTGCCAGTAGTATAGAAGGGAGGACGGGGATAGGCGACACTGAAGCTTTCTTT. Amino acid sequence: CASSIEGRTGIGDTEAFF.

The chain carries TRBV7-8 and TRBJ1-2, with 12 nucleotides matching TRBD1. This CDR3 comprises 14 residues. J lost 7 bases, V lost 3 bases, and 3 bases had no gene match. From germline, CDR1 is SGHVS and CDR2 FQNEAQ. The CDR3 loop reads CASSLGQGAFGYTF. In DNA form, the CDR3 reads TGTGCCAGCAGCTTGGGACAGGGGGCGTTTGGCTACACCTTC.

A few counts support this clone. The gene calls are TRBV11-2 and TRBJ1-1; D gene ambiguous. This CDR3 has 13 amino acids. Germline lookup yields CDR1 SGHAT and CDR2 FQNNGV. V lost 1 base to trimming and J lost 4 bases, with 7 bases between them. The CDR3 region is CASSLGGPTEAFF. CDR3 nucleotides: TGTGCCAGCAGCTTAGGAGGTCCCACTGAAGCTTTCTTT.

This clone showed up just once. The chain joins TRBV5-1 to TRBJ1-2, with D possibly being TRBD1 (6 bases). The ends were cut back, 4 bases at V and 6 bases at J, with 13 bases in the middle. Looked up from germline, CDR1 is SGHRS and CDR2 is YFSETQ. This CDR3 contains 13 residues. CDR3 DNA sequence: TGCGCCAGCAGCCAGACAGGTGGAGATGGCTACACCTTC. It codes for CASSQTGGDGYTF.

This chain uses TRBV27 with TRBJ1-5, with D possibly matching TRBD1 (5 bases). This CDR3 comprises 16 residues. CDR1 is MNHEY, CDR2 SMNVEV, per germline (reference sequence). V lost 5 bases and J lost 4, with 18 bases in between. Here the CDR3 reads CASSEWRGSGNQPQHF. CDR3 DNA: TGTGCCAGCAGTGAATGGCGGGGCTCGGGGAATCAGCCCCAGCATTTT.

The chain uses TRBV5-5 and TRBJ1-5; a weak D match, TRBD1 (6 bases). V was pared by 2 bases and J by 11 bases, with 20 bases between. The CDR3 is made up of 15 amino acids. Looked up from germline, CDR1 is SGHKS and CDR2 is YYEKEE (reference sequence). DNA for the CDR3: TGTGCCAGCAGCTTCACGGACAGCCCTGGGAGCACCCAGCATTTT. It yields the protein CASSFTDSPGSTQHF.

The CDR3 DNA is TGTGCCACCAGGGGGACAGGCGAGACCCAGTACTTC. Translated: CATRGTGETQYF. This sequence joins TRBV24-1 and TRBJ2-5, with 8 bases fitting TRBD1. V lost 7 bases to trimming and J lost 5 bases; unmatched junction nucleotides: 2. Per germline, CDR1 KGHDR and CDR2 SFDVKD. This CDR3 is 12 amino acids long.

This chain connects TRBV24-1 to TRBJ2-3; unclear D gene. Germline CDR1 KGHDR, CDR2 SFDVKD. Trimming took 9 bases from V and 3 from J, leaving 9 bases between them. CDR3 length: 12 residues. The CDR3 here is CATSDGTDTQYF. The CDR3 DNA reads TGTGCCACCTCAGACGGGACAGATACGCAGTATTTT.

The chain combines TRBV4-1 with TRBJ2-1; 8 bases align to TRBD2. Germline V gives CDR1 MGHRA, CDR2 YSYEKL. The CDR3 consists of 15 residues. V lost 4 bases to trimming and J lost 7 bases; unmatched junction nucleotides: 9. The CDR3 DNA sequence: TGCGCCAGCAGCCCCATGACGGGAGGGCGGAATGAGCAGTTCTTC. Amino acids: CASSPMTGGRNEQFF.

The rearrangement joins TRBV4-2 to TRBJ2-3; 15 bases align to TRBD2. The J segment lost 1 base and the V segment lost 1 base, leaving 18 bases of the junction unmatched. Germline loops: CDR1 LGHNA, CDR2 YNFKEQ. The CDR3 contains 23 residues. CDR3 in DNA: TGTGCCAGCAGCCAAGGCGGGGGGGGATGGACTAGCGGGAGGGCCGGTGGCACAGATACGCAGTATTTT. Translating it yields CASSQGGGGWTSGRAGGTDTQYF.

This chain connects TRBV19 to TRBJ2-7, with TRBD1 matching over 10 bases. The J segment lost 2 bases and the V segment lost 6 bases, leaving 10 bases of the junction unmatched. CDR3 length equals 16 residues. CDR1 LNHDA and CDR2 SQIVND come from the germline V gene (reference sequence). CDR3 in DNA: TGTGCCAGTAGCCCAACGGACAGGGGGTACCCCTACGAGCAGTACTTC. Residues: CASSPTDRGYPYEQYF.

The chain joins TRBV7-2 to TRBJ2-1; 7 bases fit TRBD1. The CDR3 extends over 15 amino acids. V lost 2 bases to trimming and J lost 9 bases; unmatched junction nucleotides: 10. Germline CDR1 and CDR2: SGHTA and FQGNSA. This CDR3 is CASSLRVGKGAEQFF. DNA for the CDR3: TGTGCCAGCAGCTTAAGGGTAGGGAAGGGGGCTGAGCAGTTCTTC.

The table lists this clone with a few counts. This sequence joins TRBV4-2 and TRBJ2-1, with 8 bases aligning to TRBD1. Unmatched junction bases numbered 1, after V lost 1 base and J lost 2 bases. CDR1 LGHNA and CDR2 YNFKEQ come from the germline V gene. This CDR3 has 15 amino acids. The CDR3 here is CASSQAGGTYNEQFF. CDR3 nucleotides: TGTGCCAGCAGCCAAGCAGGGGGCACCTACAATGAGCAGTTCTTC.

The chain links TRBV5-3 to TRBJ1-5; D is unresolved. TRBV5-3 is reported as an ORF; its role is uncertain. This CDR3 spans 15 amino acids. V was trimmed by 4 bases and J by 6 bases, leaving 17 bases between them. CDR3 nucleotide sequence: TGTGCCAGAAGCCCCGTAGTTCCGTTTGGTCAGCCCCAGCATTTT. This gives the protein CARSPVVPFGQPQHF.

This sequence joins TRBV5-1 and TRBJ1-1; maybe TRBD1 (5 bases). The CDR3 is made up of 16 amino acids. The V end lost 0 bases, the J end lost 4 bases, and 16 bases lay between the germline ends. Germline assignment: CDR1 SGHRS and CDR2 YFSETQ. This CDR3 is CASSLEGIRASTEAFF. CDR3 nucleotides: TGCGCCAGCAGCTTGGAAGGGATCAGGGCGAGCACTGAAGCTTTCTTT.

The rearrangement links TRBV28 to TRBJ2-3; TRBD1 aligns across 10 bases. V lost 7 bases and J lost 4; bases outside the gene matches: 5. CDR3 length equals 14 residues. Germline values: CDR1 MDHEN, CDR2 SYDVKM. This chain's CDR3 is CASNRGTGADTQYF. CDR3 coding DNA: TGTGCCAGCAACCGGGGGACAGGGGCAGATACGCAGTATTTT.

The V and J genes are TRBV28 and TRBJ1-2; 7 bases map to TRBD1. The CDR3 contains 14 residues. The V gene end was trimmed by 3 bases and the J gene end by 4 bases; junction bases not matched to a gene: 5. Germline CDR1 is MDHEN and CDR2 is SYDVKM. CDR3 coding DNA: TGTGCCAGCAGTTTGCTACAGGGGTCCTATGGCTACACCTTC. This gives the protein CASSLLQGSYGYTF.

The rearrangement joins TRBV7-2 to TRBJ2-1; D may be TRBD2 (5 bases). The length of the CDR3 is 18 residues. V lost 2 bases, J lost 0 bases, and 17 bases lay in between. Germline V lookup: CDR1 SGHTA, CDR2 FQGNSA. The CDR3 bases are TGTGCCAGCAGCTTACGGGTATCCAGCGGTGTCTCCTACAATGAGCAGTTCTTC. It translates to CASSLRVSSGVSYNEQFF.

The J gene is TRBJ1-1, the V gene TRBV7-2; 9 nucleotides match TRBD1. This CDR3 is 14 amino acids long. With 1 base clipped from V and 4 bases from J, the junction kept 1 base outside the gene matches. Germline loops: CDR1 SGHTA, CDR2 FQGNSA. The CDR3 is CASSLGTGATEAFF. The DNA for the CDR3 is TGTGCCAGCAGCTTAGGGACAGGGGCCACTGAAGCTTTCTTT.

Here the CDR3 DNA reads TGTGCCAGCAAACTCCCCGACCGGGACAGGGGTTCGAGAGTGGATAAGATCGGCAATCAGCCCCAGCATTTT. This encodes CASKLPDRDRGSRVDKIGNQPQHF. The chain employs TRBV28 and TRBJ1-5, with 10 bases identical to TRBD1. V was clipped by 7 bases and J by 2 bases; unmatched bases: 32. Per germline, CDR1 MDHEN and CDR2 SYDVKM. This CDR3 comprises 24 residues. The full variable domain, rest sourced from reference TRBV28 and TRBJ1-5, is DVKVTQSSRYLVKRTGEKVFLECVQDMDHENMFWYRQDPGLGLRLIYFSYDVKMKEKGDIPEGYSVSREKKERFSLILESASTNQTSMYLCASKLPDRDRGSRVDKIGNQPQHFGDGTRLSIL.

The rearrangement joins TRBV5-1 to TRBJ2-7, with 10 bases aligning to TRBD1. V dropped 4 bases and J dropped 7; count of bases not matched to a gene: 8. Germline CDR1 and CDR2: SGHRS and YFSETQ. The CDR3 totals 14 residues. The CDR3 is CASSPGTGAWEQYF. The CDR3 bases are TGCGCCAGCAGCCCCGGGACAGGGGCATGGGAGCAGTACTTC.

This chain uses TRBV19 with TRBJ2-2; D may be TRBD1 (6 bases). The length of the CDR3 is 15 residues. V was pared by 3 bases and J by 4 bases, with 12 bases between. Germline V lookup: CDR1 LNHDA, CDR2 SQIVND (reference sequence). CDR3 loop: CASSIQGKGTGELFF. Written as DNA, the CDR3 is TGTGCCAGTAGTATCCAGGGGAAGGGCACCGGGGAGCTGTTTTTT.

The chain joins TRBV18 to TRBJ2-2; 9 bases map to TRBD2. Germline trimming cut 2 bases from V and 1 base from J; bases unmatched to any gene: 5. Germline CDR1 and CDR2: KGHSH and LQKENI. The CDR3 totals 17 residues. The CDR3 loop is CASSPELAGLNTGELFF. CDR3 DNA: TGTGCCAGCTCACCAGAACTAGCGGGTCTGAACACCGGGGAGCTGTTTTTT.